This T cell receptor beta chain is drawn from a study of T cell repertoires in cytomegalovirus infection. Study-wide background: Matching HLA type and CMV infection were both indicated by public TCR beta signatures.

TCRdb redid the calling of the reads with MiXCR, one entry per CDR3 protein. The table shows roughly 990,000 distinct CDR3 sequences, with 30% to 40% occurring only once. CDR1 is SGDLS and CDR2 is YYNGEE in the germline V gene. The CDR3 covers 15 residues. With V trimmed by 1 base and J by 8 bases, 11 bases remained unmatched. The sample holds many counts of this clonotype. Antigen unknown. This specimen consisted of cultured CD8+ T cells from PBMCs, obtained from culture after CMV antigen stimulation. V gene TRBV9 combines with J gene TRBJ1-2; 7 nucleotides match TRBD1. This TCR came from a human donor in good health (CMV status not recorded). Some clones in this sample may be carry-over from other donors' samples. The CDR3 DNA reads TGTGCCAGCAGCGTAAAATTAGGGGGCCAGGCGGGCTACACCTTC. Protein product: CASSVKLGGQAGYTF.